The clone carrying this T cell receptor beta chain was observed a handful of times. The antigen is unknown. The authors made TCR beta libraries by quantitative 5'-RACE with molecular barcodes. MiXCR, applied by TCRdb to the 5' RACE reads, yields one record per CDR3 protein. This table holds just over 350,000 distinct CDR3 sequences, 20% to 25% found once. The sample comes from a study of CD8 T cells in ankylosing spondylitis. Study conclusions and caveats: A subset of motif variants has previously been described in the synovial fluid and blood of reactive arthritis. The study identified a TCR beta motif of roughly eight highly homologous variants that appeared characteristic of ankylosing spondylitis blood. Disease-linked clones were reportedly significantly enriched in matched ankylosing spondylitis synovial fluid.

This CDR3 has 16 residues. The germline V gene encodes CDR1 MNHEY and CDR2 SMNVEV (reference sequence). Between the trimmed V and J ends, which lost 0 bases and 1 base, there was a span of 12 bases. Input material: blood, either unsorted or a sorted T cell fraction (not recorded which). This chain links TRBV27 with TRBJ1-1, with D uncertain. The TCR was taken from a male donor with ankylosing spondylitis or in good health (not recorded which). CDR3 bases: TGTGCCAGCAGTTTATCGGCGGGCGTTGGGAACACTGAAGCTTTCTTT. Protein product: CASSLSAGVGNTEAFF.